Sequencing of this T cell receptor beta chain was carried out in a study of blood T cells in healthy people across ages. Samples had at least 7 million PBMCs isolated from them. The CDR3 runs to 11 residues. From germline, CDR1 is SEHNR and CDR2 FQNEAQ (reference sequence). The ends were cut back, 8 bases at V and 1 base at J, with 5 bases in the middle. This clonotype occurred a few times. Its antigen is not identified. For the second PCR, which ran for about 6 to 11 cycles, a sample-barcoded 5' primer and a J-beta primer mix were used. From the 5' RACE reads, TCRdb called clonotypes with MiXCR, one entry per CDR3 protein. The table lists 500,000 to 650,000 distinct CDR3 sequences, roughly a quarter of them singletons, with about 3.9% in the top ten. Study findings and constraints: Comparison with aged donors showed that long-lived donors had more naive CD4+ cells and higher diversity.

This sample was shared with a second study, whose subject was T cells of mothers and their children. That paper states: Maternal samples each gave over 10 million TCR beta CDR3 reads, and child samples approximately 2.8 million each.

The receptor was derived from a boy aged 2 to 9 in good health. The chain couples TRBV7-9 to TRBJ2-5, with D unresolved. Specimen: blood. The CDR3 DNA sequence: TGTGCCAGCGGGTTCCAAGAGACCCAGTACTTC. This gives the protein CASGFQETQYF.